Given below is one TCR beta chain in context. Its antigen has not been determined. Per-base qualities were not stored, and no clone one base away is much larger. The CDR3 has 13 amino acids, counting the end cysteine and phenylalanine. Solely the CDR3 DNA is kept, with 39 bases framed from the first base. The germline ends are 11 bases apart after V is trimmed by 2 bases and J by 9 bases. Library preparation used PCR. The run used a HiSeq X Ten. TCR repertoires were characterized by high-throughput sequencing. The raw public data were reprocessed by TCRdb itself: fastp quality trimming at Q25, MiXCR clonotype calling, in-frame beta chains only. Rows matching on CDR3 protein sequence are summarized as one entry with the most common DNA and genes. The sample table lists about 18,000 distinct CDR3 sequences, around 42% of them with a count of one. In total, the top ten clones hold roughly 30% of the sample.

The data stem from a study of esophageal squamous cell carcinoma under preoperative chemotherapy (dated by TCRdb to the late 2010s). About the full investigation: In the study, TCR repertoires were profiled in both peripheral blood T cells and tumor-infiltrating lymphocytes. In patients with esophageal squamous cell carcinoma, the study looked at what paclitaxel-nedaplatin chemotherapy did to T-cell receptor repertoires. About 5 patients with primary esophageal squamous cell carcinoma made up the cohort. Repertoires from samples collected before paclitaxel-nedaplatin therapy were compared with repertoires from samples collected after the therapy. Beyond this particular receptor, the publication reports: Immediate and substantial changes in clonotype frequency were induced by paclitaxel-nedaplatin therapy, and contraction rather than amplification was more likely to be observed among abundant clones. Rather than arising solely from local clonal changes, post-treatment tumor-infiltrating lymphocytes appeared to come partly from peripheral T cells that migrated into the tumor. A small cohort was used, with only five patients with esophageal squamous cell carcinoma being analyzed. After chemotherapy, TCR diversity rose significantly in peripheral T cells, but this increase was not seen in tumor-infiltrating lymphocytes.

This specimen's time point label, per the study, means: after preoperative PTX-NDP chemotherapy. Patients received paclitaxel-nedaplatin as preoperative chemotherapy before surgery. The specimen was taken from a patient given preoperative chemotherapy. The TCR comes from a human donor with esophageal squamous cell carcinoma. The donor label of this sample is uncertain. The chain links TRBV12-3 or TRBV12-4 with TRBJ2-1, with the D gene possibly TRBD1 or TRBD2, each one fitting 5 bases. The CDR3 region: CASSLRLGVEQFF. The DNA sequence follows: TGTGCCAGCAGTTTACGATTGGGGGTTGAGCAGTTCTTC.